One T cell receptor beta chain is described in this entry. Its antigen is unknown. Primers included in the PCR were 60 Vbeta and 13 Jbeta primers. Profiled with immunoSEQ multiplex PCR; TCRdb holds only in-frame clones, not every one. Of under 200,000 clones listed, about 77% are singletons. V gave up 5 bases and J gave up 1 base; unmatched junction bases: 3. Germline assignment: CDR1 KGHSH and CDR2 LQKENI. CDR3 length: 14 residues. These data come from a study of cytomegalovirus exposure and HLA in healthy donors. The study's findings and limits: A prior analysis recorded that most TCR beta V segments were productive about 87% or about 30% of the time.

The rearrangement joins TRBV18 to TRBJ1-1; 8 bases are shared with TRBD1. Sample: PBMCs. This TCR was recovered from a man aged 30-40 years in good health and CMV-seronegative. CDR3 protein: CASSTGTGNTEAFF. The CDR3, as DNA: TGTGCCAGCTCAACCGGGACAGGGAACACTGAAGCTTTCTTT.